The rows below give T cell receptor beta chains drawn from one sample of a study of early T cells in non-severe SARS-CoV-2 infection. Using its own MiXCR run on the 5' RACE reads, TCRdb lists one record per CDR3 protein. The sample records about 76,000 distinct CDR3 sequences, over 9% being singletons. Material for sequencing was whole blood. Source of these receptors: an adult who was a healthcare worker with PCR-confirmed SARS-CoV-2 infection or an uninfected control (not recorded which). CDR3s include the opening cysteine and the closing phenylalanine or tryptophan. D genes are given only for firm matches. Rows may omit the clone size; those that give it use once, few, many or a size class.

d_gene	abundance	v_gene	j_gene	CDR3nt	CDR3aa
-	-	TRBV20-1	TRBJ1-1	TGCAGTGCTAGAGATCCAAACAGGATCTCTGAAGCTTTCTTT	CSARDPNRISEAFF
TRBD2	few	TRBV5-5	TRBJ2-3	TGTGCCAGCAGCCCAGGACTAGAAACAGATACGCAGTATTTT	CASSPGLETDTQYF
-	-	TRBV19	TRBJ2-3	TGTGCCAGTAGTCCCGGACAGCCCCACACAGATACGCAGTATTTT	CASSPGQPHTDTQYF
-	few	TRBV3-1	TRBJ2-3	TGTGCCAGCAGTACCCGTGGGGCAGATACGCAGTATTTT	CASSTRGADTQYF
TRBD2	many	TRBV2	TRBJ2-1	TGTGCCAGCCTCGCCGTAGCGGGGGACGTCAATGAGCAGTTCTTC	CASLAVAGDVNEQFF
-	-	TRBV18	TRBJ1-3	TGTGCCAGCTCACCACCGGCAGGGACACTGGGAAACACCATATATTTT	CASSPPAGTLGNTIYF
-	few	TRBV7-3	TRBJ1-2	TGTGCCAGCAGCTTACAGGGTACCTATGGCTACACCTTC	CASSLQGTYGYTF
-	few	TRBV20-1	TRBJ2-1	TGCAGTGCTAGTAGCAATGAGCAGTTCTTC	CSASSNEQFF
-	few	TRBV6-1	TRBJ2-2	TGTGCCAGCAGTATTCCCCCGCGGAACACCGGGGAGCTGTTTTTT	CASSIPPRNTGELFF
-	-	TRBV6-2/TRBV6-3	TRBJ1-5	TGTGCCAGCAGTTCCGGGGACAATCAGCCCCAGCATTTT	CASSSGDNQPQHF
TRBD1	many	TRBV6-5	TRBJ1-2	TGTGCCAGCAGTTACCTGGACAGGGAAGGCTACACCTTC	CASSYLDREGYTF
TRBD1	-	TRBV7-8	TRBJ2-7	TGTGCCAGCAGCCGAGACCGGACAGGGGGACGGGAGCAGTACTTC	CASSRDRTGGREQYF
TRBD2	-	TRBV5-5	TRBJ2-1	TGTGCCAGCAGCTGGGGAGGGGAAGGTAGCTACAATGAGCAGTTCTTC	CASSWGGEGSYNEQFF
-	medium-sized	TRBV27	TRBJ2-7	TGTGCCAGCAGTAGGACAGTCTCCTACGAGCAGTACTTC	CASSRTVSYEQYF
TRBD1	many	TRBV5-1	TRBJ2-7	TGCGCCAGCAGCAGCTGGGACAGCGCCTACGAGCAGTACTTC	CASSSWDSAYEQYF
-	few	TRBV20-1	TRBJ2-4	TGCAGTGCTAGCTCCCTTGAGGGGGACCCCTCCATTCAGTACTTC	CSASSLEGDPSIQYF